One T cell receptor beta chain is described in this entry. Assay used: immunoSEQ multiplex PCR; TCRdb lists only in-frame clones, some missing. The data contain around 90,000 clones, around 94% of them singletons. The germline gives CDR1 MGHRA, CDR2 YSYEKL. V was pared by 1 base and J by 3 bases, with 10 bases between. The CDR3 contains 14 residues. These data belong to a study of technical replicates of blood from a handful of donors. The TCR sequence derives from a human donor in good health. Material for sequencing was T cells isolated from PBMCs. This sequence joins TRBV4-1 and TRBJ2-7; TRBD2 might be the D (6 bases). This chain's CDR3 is CASSQGRGDYEQYF. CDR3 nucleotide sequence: TGCGCCAGCAGCCAAGGACGCGGGGACTACGAGCAGTACTTC.